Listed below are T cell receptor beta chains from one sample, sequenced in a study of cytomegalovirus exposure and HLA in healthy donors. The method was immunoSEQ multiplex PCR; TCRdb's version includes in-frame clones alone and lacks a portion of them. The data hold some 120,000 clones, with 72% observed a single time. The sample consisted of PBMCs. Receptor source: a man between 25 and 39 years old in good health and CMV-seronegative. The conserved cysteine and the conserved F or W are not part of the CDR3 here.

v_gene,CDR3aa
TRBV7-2,ASALGRNTGELF
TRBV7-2,ASSPRRLHTGELF
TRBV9,ASSGRIDQPQH
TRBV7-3,ASSPGTGGQYEQY
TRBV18,ASSPPGTGWTEAF
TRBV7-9,ASSLGSLAGGKETQY
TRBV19,ASSIQAYNSPLH
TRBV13,ASSSPDISPYGYT
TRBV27,ASVPYRSRLDTQY
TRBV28,ASSFPWGSTSYEQY
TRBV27,ASTKTGLNTEAF
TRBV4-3,ASSLDRGGNQPQH
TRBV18,ASSPTGTGNTGELF
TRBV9,ASSLRQGEQY
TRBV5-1,ASSFETGTGYGYT
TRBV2,ASSETGDYEQY
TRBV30,AWSGGGKQY
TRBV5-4,ASSRTGGEGTEAF
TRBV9,ASSVGSYYEQY
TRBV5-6,ASSFQGRDSPLH
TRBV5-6,ASSFGRVSYNEQF
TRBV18,ASSPGLSRGYHITSTDTQY
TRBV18,ASSPRPGQGRGGYT
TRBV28,ASSLNGLAGFNEQF
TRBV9,ASSPRGDVGSTGYT
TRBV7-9,ASSWDRGQETQY
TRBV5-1,ASSLPESYTGPRDNEQF
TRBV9,ASSADDGESYGYT
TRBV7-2,ASSQRQGAGTTGELF
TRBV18,ASSHRDRGHSPLH
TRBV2,AGGTSGGDNEQF
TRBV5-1,ASSLAEGGPYEQY
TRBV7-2,ATCQGGFDEQY
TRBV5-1,ASSLRQFNSGNTIY
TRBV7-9,ASSLIASPTTNNEQF
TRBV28,ASSLRAYGVGQRVGYGYT
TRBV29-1,SVGDSRGSPLH
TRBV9,ASSPRGRENTEAF
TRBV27,ASSLLGAEAF
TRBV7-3,ASSLGTSFDTQY
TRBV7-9,ASSLGAGGTDTQY
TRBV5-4,ASSQPTGERYEQY
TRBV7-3,ASKRAGGNTGELF
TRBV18,ASSNGQDYGYT
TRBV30,AWRHFTSTDTQY
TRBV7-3,ASSLSWTSGYNEQF
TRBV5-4,ASSQAGGRGTQY
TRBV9,ASSVGSVMNTEAF
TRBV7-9,SSSLVARTGQDEQY
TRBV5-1,ASSLDVAGGNEQF